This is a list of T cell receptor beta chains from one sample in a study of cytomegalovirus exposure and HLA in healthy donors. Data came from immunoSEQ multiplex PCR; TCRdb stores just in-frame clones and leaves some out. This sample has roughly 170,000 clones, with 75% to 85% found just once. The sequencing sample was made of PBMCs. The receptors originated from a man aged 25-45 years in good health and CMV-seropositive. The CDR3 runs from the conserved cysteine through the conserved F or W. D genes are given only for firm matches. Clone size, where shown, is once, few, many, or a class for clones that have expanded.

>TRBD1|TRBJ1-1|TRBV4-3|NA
CASSQNLGQGNTEAFF
TGCGCCAGCAGCCAAAACTTGGGACAGGGGAACACTGAAGCTTTCTTT
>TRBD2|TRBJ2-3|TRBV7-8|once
CASSPPSGLAGADTQYF
TGTGCCAGCAGCCCGCCGTCCGGTCTAGCGGGAGCGGATACGCAGTATTTT
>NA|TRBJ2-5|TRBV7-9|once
CASSLENGGQETQYF
TGTGCCAGCAGCTTAGAAAATGGCGGACAAGAGACCCAGTACTTC
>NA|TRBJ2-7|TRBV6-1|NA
CASSAGPSSYEQYF
TGTGCCAGCAGTGCAGGGCCCAGCTCCTACGAGCAGTACTTC
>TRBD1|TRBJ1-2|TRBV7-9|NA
CASSQPQGAGYGYTF
TGTGCCAGCAGCCAACCTCAGGGGGCCGGGTATGGCTACACCTTC
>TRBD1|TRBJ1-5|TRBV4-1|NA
CASSQAQGVSQPQHF
TGCGCCAGCAGCCAAGCACAGGGGGTTAGTCAGCCCCAGCATTTT
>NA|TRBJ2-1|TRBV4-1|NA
CASSQTLAGAAPPYNEQFF
TGCGCCAGCAGCCAAACCCTGGCAGGGGCTGCACCGCCCTACAATGAGCAGTTCTTC
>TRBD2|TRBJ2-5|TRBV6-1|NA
CASSETGLGRETQYF
TGTGCCAGCAGTGAAACTGGACTAGGACGAGAGACCCAGTACTTC
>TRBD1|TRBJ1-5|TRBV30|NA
CAWSVREGTGGQPQHF
TGTGCCTGGAGTGTACGGGAGGGGACAGGGGGTCAGCCCCAGCATTTT
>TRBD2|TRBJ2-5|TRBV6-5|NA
CASAPLREDGQYF
TGTGCCAGCGCCCCCTTGCGGGAGGATGGCCAGTACTTC
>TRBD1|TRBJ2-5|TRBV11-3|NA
CASSPGQGRETQYF
TGTGCCAGCAGCCCTGGACAGGGGCGGGAGACCCAGTACTTC
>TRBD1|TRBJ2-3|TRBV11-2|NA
CASSQNRGGSTDTQYF
TGTGCCAGCAGCCAAAACAGGGGTGGTAGCACAGATACGCAGTATTTT
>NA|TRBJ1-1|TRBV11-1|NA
CASSQILAERTEAFF
TGTGCCAGCAGCCAAATATTGGCCGAGAGGACTGAAGCTTTCTTT
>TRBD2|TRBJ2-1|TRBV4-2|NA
CASSQYTSGAYNEQFF
TGTGCCAGCAGCCAGTACACTAGCGGCGCCTACAATGAGCAGTTCTTC
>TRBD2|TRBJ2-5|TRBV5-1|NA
CASRPGGQETQYF
TGCGCCAGCAGACCCGGGGGGCAAGAGACCCAGTACTTC
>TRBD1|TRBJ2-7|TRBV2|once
CASSERDRVGYEQYF
TGTGCCAGCAGTGAGAGGGACAGGGTGGGCTACGAGCAGTACTTC
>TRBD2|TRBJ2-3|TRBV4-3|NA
CASSQGSSGGASDTQYF
TGCGCCAGCAGCCAAGGCTCTAGCGGGGGGGCGTCAGATACGCAGTATTTT
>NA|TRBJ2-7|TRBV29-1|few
CSVEGWPSYEQYF
TGCAGCGTTGAAGGGTGGCCCTCCTACGAGCAGTACTTC
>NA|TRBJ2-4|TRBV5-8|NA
CASSLSVVAKNIQYF
TGTGCCAGCAGCTTGTCGGTGGTGGCCAAAAACATTCAGTACTTC
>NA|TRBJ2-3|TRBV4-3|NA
CASSLGSRTDTQYF
TGCGCCAGCAGCCTGGGCAGCCGCACAGATACGCAGTATTTT
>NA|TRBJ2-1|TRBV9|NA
CAGSVNPPGEGANEQFF
TGTGCCGGCAGCGTAAATCCCCCGGGCGAGGGAGCCAATGAGCAGTTCTTC
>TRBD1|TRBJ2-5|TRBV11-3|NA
CASSEYRGQETQYF
TGTGCCAGCAGCGAATACAGGGGTCAAGAGACCCAGTACTTC
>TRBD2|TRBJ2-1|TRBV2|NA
CASSSEASGGDEQFF
TGTGCCAGCAGCTCAGAGGCTAGCGGGGGCGATGAGCAGTTCTTC
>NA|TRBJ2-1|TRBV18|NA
CASSLTREGYNEQFF
TGTGCCAGCTCACTTACCAGGGAAGGATACAATGAGCAGTTCTTC
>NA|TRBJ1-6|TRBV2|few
CASIIGPGSPLHF
TGTGCCAGCATTATAGGCCCGGGATCACCCCTCCACTTT
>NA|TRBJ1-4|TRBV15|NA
CATGQPDNEKLFF
TGTGCCACCGGACAGCCCGATAATGAAAAACTGTTTTTT
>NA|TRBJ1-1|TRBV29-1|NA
CSVERQLNTEAFF
TGCAGCGTTGAGAGACAGTTGAACACTGAAGCTTTCTTT
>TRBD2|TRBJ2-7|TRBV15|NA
CATSREIRGRAYEQYF
TGTGCCACCAGCAGAGAAATACGCGGGAGGGCCTACGAGCAGTACTTC